This entry lists 7 T cell receptor beta chains sequenced from one sample in a study of human versus mouse CDR3 diversity and MHC coevolution listed by TCRdb under 2017. The library relied on the immunoSEQ multiplex PCR assay. TCRdb carries this immuneACCESS record with in-frame sequences only. Its versions omit some clonotypes, under half of them owing to an unresolved V gene in the studies checked, with the rest unexplained. Within this sample are about 81,000 clones, with around 93% of them counted one time only. The ten largest clones take up roughly 1.3% of the sample. Sequences were obtained from naive CD4+ T cells from blood. The cell subset or site label for this specimen denotes: CD45RO-negative CD62L-positive naive CD4 T cells. All receptors come from a person between 30 and 69 years old in good health.

This clone was detected only once. The rearrangement uses TRBV12-5 and TRBJ2-1; 11 bases match TRBD2. CDR3 size: 21 residues. Germline-derived CDR1 and CDR2 are LGHNT and FRNRAP. With 2 bases clipped from V and 3 bases from J, the junction kept 18 bases outside the gene matches. CDR3 sequence reads: CASGLSPGGLRLAGGYNEQFF. In nucleotides, the CDR3 is TGTGCTAGTGGTTTGTCCCCAGGGGGACTTAGGCTAGCGGGGGGCTACAATGAGCAGTTCTTC.

This rearrangement joins TRBV7-9 to TRBJ2-7, with 7 bases fitting TRBD1. Germline V gives CDR1 SEHNR, CDR2 FQNEAQ (reference sequence). The CDR3 totals 13 residues. The junction had 7 bases not matched to a gene; V was cut back by 5 bases and J by 6 bases. For the CDR3, the DNA is TGTGCCAGCAGCCGTACAGGGGATAGCGAGCAGTACTTC. Its translation: CASSRTGDSEQYF.

The CDR3 nucleotides read TGTGCCAGCAGTTACGTGGACAGCGTAAGGCACGAGCAGTACTTC. Translation gives CASSYVDSVRHEQYF. This rearrangement joins TRBV6-5 to TRBJ2-7, with D possibly matching TRBD1 (6 bases). Per germline, CDR1 MNHEY and CDR2 SVGAGI. The V gene lost 2 bases and the J gene lost 5 bases, with 16 bases spanning the gap. The CDR3 contains 15 residues.

This clone appeared once. The chain joins TRBV5-1 to TRBJ2-3; TRBD1 is a possible D gene (6 bases). The length of the CDR3 is 14 residues. Germline V gives CDR1 SGHRS, CDR2 YFSETQ. V was shortened by 1 base and J by 6 bases, with 12 bases between the two germline ends. In DNA, the CDR3 is TGCGCCAGCAGCTTGCGCATTGGGGGCGATACGCAGTATTTT. Its translation: CASSLRIGGDTQYF. The full variable domain, in which reference TRBV5-1 and TRBJ2-3 provide the parts outside the CDR3, is KAGVTQTPRYLIKTRGQQVTLSCSPISGHRSVSWYQQTPGQGLQFLFEYFSETQRNKGNFPGRFSGRQFSNSRSEMNVSTLELGDSALYLCASSLRIGGDTQYFGPGTRLTVL.

This chain joins TRBV29-1 and TRBJ2-5, with 8 bases aligning to TRBD1. The CDR3 is made up of 13 amino acids. After removal of 3 bases from V and 5 bases from J, the junction contained 5 bases not matched to a gene. Looked up from germline, CDR1 is SQVTM and CDR2 is ANQGSEA. The CDR3 nucleotides read TGCAGCGTTGATCAGGGGGCAGGGGAGACCCAGTACTTC. Encoded protein: CSVDQGAGETQYF.

This chain uses TRBV10-3 with TRBJ2-7; tentative D call: TRBD2 (6 bases). Looked up from germline, CDR1 is ENHRY and CDR2 is SYGVKD. The CDR3 consists of 15 residues. V shed 3 bases and J shed 0 bases, with 12 bases lying between them. CDR3 amino acids: CAISDFGGTSYEQYF. In DNA form, the CDR3 reads TGTGCCATCAGTGATTTCGGGGGTACCTCCTACGAGCAGTACTTC.

This clone has just one count. This chain links TRBV6-5 with TRBJ2-5; 7 positions match TRBD2. This CDR3 has 16 residues. With V trimmed by 3 bases and J by 5 bases, 12 bases remained unmatched. Germline assignment: CDR1 MNHEY and CDR2 SVGAGI. CDR3 nucleotides: TGTGCCAGCAGTTATGGCCCCGGGGGGTTGAGGGAGACCCAGTACTTC. It yields the protein CASSYGPGGLRETQYF.